This T cell receptor beta chain is drawn from a study of T cells in Graves' hyperthyroidism and ophthalmopathy. Many counts were recorded for this clonotype. The CDR3 totals 14 residues. V shed 2 bases and J shed 4 bases, with 11 bases lying between them. The germline V gene has CDR1 MNHEY and CDR2 SVGAGI. Amplification of TCR beta CDR3 regions was performed using RNA transcripts as template. Primed by the HTBI set, a first-round RT-PCR was run on the TCR CDR3. TCRdb analysed the multiplex PCR reads with MiXCR anew, one entry per CDR3 protein. The table includes a few hundred thousand distinct CDR3 sequences, about 18% detected once.

The chain recombines TRBV6-5 with TRBJ1-1; a possible D gene is TRBD1 (5 bases). The sequence derives from a young woman with Graves' hyperthyroidism. The source material was blood. The CDR3: CASSYVQGTTEAFF. The CDR3 coding sequence is TGTGCCAGCAGTTACGTCCAGGGAACCACTGAAGCTTTCTTT.